A selection of T cell receptor beta chains follows, all from one sample in a study of T-cell reconstitution after alpha-beta-depleted transplantation in children. Each CDR3 protein is one row after TCRdb ran MiXCR on the PCR reads. The table shows 530,000 or so distinct CDR3 sequences, with around 27% occurring only once. The material sequenced was PBMCs, taken before TCRalphabeta/CD19-depleted stem cell transplant. All receptors come from a boy in the first two years of life with Wiskott-Aldrich syndrome, due to receive a stem cell transplant. Both conserved end residues are part of each CDR3. D genes are given only for firm matches. Clone size is shown for a subset of rows, as once, few, many or a class of expanded clone.

abundance: few
d_gene: TRBD2
j_gene: TRBJ2-2
v_gene: TRBV5-1
CDR3aa: CASNRGRASTGELFF
CDR3nt: TGCGCCAGCAACCGCGGGAGGGCAAGCACCGGGGAGCTGTTTTTT

abundance: few
d_gene: NA
j_gene: TRBJ2-7
v_gene: TRBV18
CDR3aa: CASSPSTVSYEQYF
CDR3nt: TGTGCCAGCTCACCAAGTACCGTAAGCTACGAGCAGTACTTC

abundance: NA
d_gene: TRBD2
j_gene: TRBJ2-1
v_gene: TRBV12-3/TRBV12-4
CDR3aa: CASRLTSGKNNEQFF
CDR3nt: TGTGCCAGCAGACTGACTAGCGGGAAAAACAATGAGCAGTTCTTC

abundance: NA
d_gene: NA
j_gene: TRBJ2-3
v_gene: TRBV5-1
CDR3aa: CASSLAGGWTDTQYF
CDR3nt: TGCGCCAGCAGCTTGGCAGGGGGGTGGACAGATACGCAGTATTTT

abundance: few
d_gene: NA
j_gene: TRBJ1-6
v_gene: TRBV27
CDR3aa: CASAGAVNSPLHF
CDR3nt: TGTGCCAGCGCCGGGGCGGTTAATTCACCCCTCCACTTT

abundance: NA
d_gene: TRBD2
j_gene: TRBJ2-1
v_gene: TRBV2
CDR3aa: CASRGLAGEGYNEQFF
CDR3nt: TGTGCCAGCAGGGGACTAGCGGGAGAGGGGTACAATGAGCAGTTCTTC

abundance: NA
d_gene: NA
j_gene: TRBJ2-7
v_gene: TRBV5-1
CDR3aa: CASSAQGNYEQYF
CDR3nt: TGCGCCAGCAGTGCCCAGGGGAACTACGAGCAGTACTTC

abundance: few
d_gene: TRBD1
j_gene: TRBJ1-5
v_gene: TRBV20-1
CDR3aa: CSAEGAGGNQPQHF
CDR3nt: TGCAGTGCTGAGGGGGCCGGGGGCAATCAGCCCCAGCATTTT

abundance: NA
d_gene: NA
j_gene: TRBJ2-7
v_gene: TRBV5-1
CDR3aa: CASSRSGQAGGYEQYF
CDR3nt: TGCGCCAGCAGCCGTTCGGGACAGGCGGGAGGATACGAGCAGTACTTC

abundance: few
d_gene: TRBD1
j_gene: TRBJ2-7
v_gene: TRBV11-2
CDR3aa: CASSLPPRTGFYEQYF
CDR3nt: TGTGCCAGCAGCTTACCCCCAAGGACAGGGTTCTACGAGCAGTACTTC

abundance: few
d_gene: TRBD2
j_gene: TRBJ2-5
v_gene: TRBV7-8
CDR3aa: CASSPSGSRETQYF
CDR3nt: TGTGCCAGCAGCCCTAGCGGGAGTAGGGAGACCCAGTACTTC

abundance: few
d_gene: NA
j_gene: TRBJ2-7
v_gene: TRBV10-3
CDR3aa: CAISEGTRFSYEQYF
CDR3nt: TGTGCCATCAGTGAGGGGACTCGTTTCTCCTACGAGCAGTACTTC

abundance: NA
d_gene: TRBD1
j_gene: TRBJ2-5
v_gene: TRBV5-5
CDR3aa: CASSGYRDRRQETQYF
CDR3nt: TGTGCCAGCAGCGGATACCGGGACAGGAGACAAGAGACCCAGTACTTC

abundance: NA
d_gene: NA
j_gene: TRBJ1-5
v_gene: TRBV28
CDR3aa: CASSLTGSAGPQHF
CDR3nt: TGTGCCAGCAGTTTAACTGGGAGTGCGGGGCCCCAGCATTTT

abundance: NA
d_gene: TRBD2
j_gene: TRBJ2-1
v_gene: TRBV18
CDR3aa: CASSPSRPAGGVEQFF
CDR3nt: TGTGCCAGCTCACCTTCGCGTCCAGCGGGAGGGGTGGAGCAGTTCTTC

abundance: NA
d_gene: NA
j_gene: TRBJ1-2
v_gene: TRBV7-2
CDR3aa: CASSSYYGYTF
CDR3nt: TGTGCCAGCAGCTCGTACTATGGCTACACCTTC

abundance: few
d_gene: TRBD2
j_gene: TRBJ2-1
v_gene: TRBV5-1
CDR3aa: CASSLALGLAGEQFF
CDR3nt: TGCGCCAGCAGCTTGGCTTTAGGACTAGCGGGTGAGCAGTTCTTC

abundance: NA
d_gene: TRBD2
j_gene: TRBJ2-7
v_gene: TRBV4-1
CDR3aa: CASSQDGLAGVPYEQYF
CDR3nt: TGCGCCAGCAGCCAAGACGGACTAGCGGGGGTCCCCTACGAGCAGTACTTC

abundance: NA
d_gene: TRBD2
j_gene: TRBJ2-3
v_gene: TRBV10-3
CDR3aa: CAISEGLAGEKTDTQYF
CDR3nt: TGTGCCATCAGTGAGGGACTAGCGGGAGAGAAAACAGATACGCAGTATTTT

abundance: few
d_gene: TRBD1
j_gene: TRBJ1-1
v_gene: TRBV3-1
CDR3aa: CASSPPPGQGEVTEAFF
CDR3nt: TGTGCCAGCAGCCCGCCCCCGGGACAGGGGGAGGTCACTGAAGCTTTCTTT

abundance: NA
d_gene: NA
j_gene: TRBJ1-1
v_gene: TRBV20-1
CDR3aa: CSALRIQGRNTEAFF
CDR3nt: TGCAGTGCTTTACGGATTCAGGGTAGGAACACTGAAGCTTTCTTT

abundance: NA
d_gene: NA
j_gene: TRBJ1-6
v_gene: TRBV10-3
CDR3aa: CAISEFQDSPLHF
CDR3nt: TGTGCCATCAGTGAGTTTCAGGATTCACCCCTCCACTTT

abundance: few
d_gene: NA
j_gene: TRBJ2-3
v_gene: TRBV11-3
CDR3aa: CASSLGTTGTDTQYF
CDR3nt: TGTGCCAGCAGCTTAGGGACTACCGGCACAGATACGCAGTATTTT

abundance: NA
d_gene: NA
j_gene: TRBJ2-1
v_gene: TRBV3-1
CDR3aa: CASSHETWRNEQFF
CDR3nt: TGTGCCAGCAGCCACGAGACTTGGAGAAATGAGCAGTTCTTC

abundance: NA
d_gene: NA
j_gene: TRBJ2-1
v_gene: TRBV5-5
CDR3aa: CASSQDWKNEQFF
CDR3nt: TGTGCCAGCAGCCAAGACTGGAAAAATGAGCAGTTCTTC

abundance: few
d_gene: TRBD2
j_gene: TRBJ2-1
v_gene: TRBV19
CDR3aa: CASSIELADHNEQFF
CDR3nt: TGTGCCAGTAGTATAGAACTAGCGGACCACAATGAGCAGTTCTTC

abundance: few
d_gene: TRBD2
j_gene: TRBJ2-7
v_gene: TRBV4-2
CDR3aa: CASSQDTGGGYEQYF
CDR3nt: TGTGCCAGCAGCCAAGATACGGGAGGGGGATACGAGCAGTACTTC

abundance: NA
d_gene: TRBD2
j_gene: TRBJ2-1
v_gene: TRBV7-2
CDR3aa: CAGLLAGVLFF
CDR3nt: TGTGCCGGACTACTAGCGGGAGTTCTGTTCTTC

abundance: few
d_gene: NA
j_gene: TRBJ2-1
v_gene: TRBV5-1
CDR3aa: CASSRTGQLYNEQFF
CDR3nt: TGCGCCAGCAGTCGAACAGGACAGCTCTACAATGAGCAGTTCTTC

abundance: NA
d_gene: NA
j_gene: TRBJ2-1
v_gene: TRBV12-3/TRBV12-4
CDR3aa: CASSLTLGLSYNEQFF
CDR3nt: TGTGCCAGCAGCTTGACCTTGGGACTTTCTTACAATGAGCAGTTCTTC

abundance: many
d_gene: NA
j_gene: TRBJ2-2
v_gene: TRBV7-2
CDR3aa: CASSFSYTGELFF
CDR3nt: TGTGCCAGCAGCTTTTCCTACACCGGGGAGCTGTTTTTT

abundance: NA
d_gene: NA
j_gene: TRBJ1-5
v_gene: TRBV7-2
CDR3aa: CASSLGDTAQHF
CDR3nt: TGTGCCAGCAGCTTAGGAGACACAGCCCAGCATTTT

abundance: NA
d_gene: TRBD2
j_gene: TRBJ2-1
v_gene: TRBV5-1
CDR3aa: CANSGGLAGVEQFF
CDR3nt: TGCGCCAACAGCGGGGGACTAGCCGGGGTTGAGCAGTTCTTC

abundance: few
d_gene: NA
j_gene: TRBJ1-1
v_gene: TRBV12-3/TRBV12-4
CDR3aa: CASKNGNTEAFF
CDR3nt: TGTGCCAGCAAAAACGGGAACACTGAAGCTTTCTTT

abundance: NA
d_gene: NA
j_gene: TRBJ2-1
v_gene: TRBV10-2
CDR3aa: CATLAAPYNEQFF
CDR3nt: TGCGCCACCCTAGCTGCGCCCTACAATGAGCAGTTCTTC

abundance: few
d_gene: TRBD2
j_gene: TRBJ2-1
v_gene: TRBV5-1
CDR3aa: CASSFGLAGLYNEQFF
CDR3nt: TGCGCCAGCAGCTTTGGACTAGCGGGACTATACAATGAGCAGTTCTTC

abundance: few
d_gene: TRBD1
j_gene: TRBJ2-1
v_gene: TRBV29-1
CDR3aa: CSVEDLPYRGWYNEQFF
CDR3nt: TGCAGCGTTGAAGATCTCCCCTACAGGGGATGGTACAATGAGCAGTTCTTC

abundance: few
d_gene: TRBD2
j_gene: TRBJ2-1
v_gene: TRBV7-9
CDR3aa: CASSSISGRAYNEQFF
CDR3nt: TGTGCCAGCAGCTCCATTAGCGGGAGGGCATACAATGAGCAGTTCTTC

abundance: NA
d_gene: TRBD1
j_gene: TRBJ1-5
v_gene: TRBV6-1
CDR3aa: CASSRTGGEQPQHF
CDR3nt: TGTGCCAGCAGCCGGACAGGGGGGGAACAGCCCCAGCATTTT

abundance: few
d_gene: NA
j_gene: TRBJ2-5
v_gene: TRBV7-2
CDR3aa: CASSLAWGRELRKTQYF
CDR3nt: TGTGCCAGCAGCTTAGCTTGGGGGCGGGAGCTCAGGAAGACCCAGTACTTC

abundance: NA
d_gene: TRBD2
j_gene: TRBJ2-1
v_gene: TRBV3-1
CDR3aa: CASSQPSGSPPNNEQFF
CDR3nt: TGTGCCAGCAGCCAGCCTAGCGGGAGTCCCCCCAACAATGAGCAGTTCTTC

abundance: few
d_gene: NA
j_gene: TRBJ1-3
v_gene: TRBV24-1
CDR3aa: CATSEGHRSGNTIYF
CDR3nt: TGTGCCACCAGTGAAGGGCATAGGTCTGGAAACACCATATATTTT

abundance: NA
d_gene: NA
j_gene: TRBJ2-3
v_gene: TRBV6-1
CDR3aa: CASSAPGLGGADTQYF
CDR3nt: TGTGCCAGCAGTGCGCCGGGCCTCGGAGGGGCAGATACGCAGTATTTT

abundance: NA
d_gene: TRBD2
j_gene: TRBJ2-3
v_gene: TRBV5-1
CDR3aa: CASRPAGGPDTQYF
CDR3nt: TGCGCCAGCCGACCGGCGGGAGGCCCAGATACGCAGTATTTT